Below, 23 T cell receptor beta chains from the same sample are listed, as sequenced in a study of radiotherapy plus CTLA-4 blockade in lung cancer. Sequencing used immunoSEQ multiplex PCR; TCRdb keeps in-frame clones, though not all of them. The sample includes some 64,000 clones, approximately 80% of them seen just once. Sample: peripheral blood, taken from a patient treated with radiotherapy plus ipilimumab. The receptors stem from a human donor with non-small cell lung cancer who had a complete response to radiotherapy plus ipilimumab.

The rearrangement uses TRBV6-5 and TRBJ2-3; D perhaps matches TRBD2 (6 bases). The CDR3 is 14 residues long. The V gene lost 10 bases and the J gene lost 6 bases, with 20 bases spanning the gap. The germline CDR1 and CDR2 sequences are MNHEY and SVGAGI. CDR3 sequence: CATRHGGRDDTQYF. The CDR3 DNA is TGTGCCACCAGACACGGGGGTAGAGATGATACGCAGTATTTT.

The chain employs TRBV6-6 and TRBJ2-2; D not certain. Germline CDR1 reads MNHNY; CDR2 reads SVGAGI (reference sequence). Trimming took 2 bases from V and 1 from J, leaving 8 bases between them. This CDR3 region has 15 residues. The CDR3 loop reads CASSYDLLNTGELFF. The CDR3, as DNA: TGTGCCAGCAGTTACGACTTGCTGAACACCGGGGAGCTGTTTTTT.

The chain combines TRBV6-1 with TRBJ1-2; 7 bases map to TRBD1. CDR3 length equals 13 residues. The ends lost 8 bases at V and 8 bases at J; junction bases unmatched: 11. CDR1 and CDR2 from the germline V gene are MNHNS and SASEGT. Written as DNA, the CDR3 is TGTGCCAGCTGGGACAGACTTTTTCTGGGCTACACCTTC. Amino acid sequence: CASWDRLFLGYTF.

The chain carries TRBV7-6 and TRBJ1-6; 8 positions agree with TRBD1. V shed 5 bases and J 10 bases; nucleotides not matched to a gene: 7. The germline gives CDR1 SGHVS, CDR2 FNYEAQ. The CDR3 is 14 amino acids. CDR3 sequence (DNA): TGTGCCAGCAGCCGGGGACAGGAAGAATCACCCCTCCACTTT. It specifies CASSRGQEESPLHF.

The chain uses TRBV28 and TRBJ1-2, with D perhaps matching TRBD1 (6 bases). The V and J ends lost 4 bases and 4 bases respectively, with 19 bases between them. CDR1 is MDHEN and CDR2 is SYDVKM in the germline V gene. The length of the CDR3 is 16 residues. CDR3 nucleotide sequence: TGTGCCAGCAGTTCTTATCAGGGGCGGGGGATCTATGGCTACACCTTC. Protein sequence: CASSSYQGRGIYGYTF.

This clone was seen a handful of times. This chain uses TRBV4-1 with TRBJ2-3; 9 positions match TRBD1. V shed 0 bases and J 0 bases; nucleotides not matched to a gene: 4. The CDR3 covers 17 residues. CDR1 is MGHRA, CDR2 YSYEKL, per germline. Here the CDR3 DNA reads TGCGCCAGCAGCCAAGAGGGACAGGGTTTTAGCACAGATACGCAGTATTTT. As protein: CASSQEGQGFSTDTQYF.

V gene TRBV6-1 combines with J gene TRBJ2-2; D is perhaps TRBD2 (6 bases). V dropped 3 bases and J dropped 7 bases, with 12 bases sitting between them. The germline gives CDR1 MNHNS, CDR2 SASEGT. This CDR3 has 14 residues. DNA of the CDR3: TGTGCCAGCAGTGATCCAGGAGGGAGCGGGGAGCTGTTTTTT. This gives the protein CASSDPGGSGELFF.

This clone was picked up a small number of times. Here the CDR3 reads CASSPQGPQFF. In nucleotides, the CDR3 is TGTGCCAGCAGCCCTCAGGGGCCCCAGTTCTTC. The V gene is TRBV14, the J gene TRBJ2-1; a weak D match, TRBD1 (6 bases). The CDR3 loop spans 11 amino acids. Germline V gene data show CDR1 as SGHDN and CDR2 as FVKESK. V dropped 4 bases and J dropped 13 bases, with 11 bases sitting between them.

The chain employs TRBV9 and TRBJ1-4, with D unclear. Germline CDR1 and CDR2: SGDLS and YYNGEE. The CDR3 consists of 15 residues. V was trimmed by 3 bases and J by 4 bases, leaving 13 bases between them. In DNA, the CDR3 is TGTGCCAGCAGCGCCGGGAGGCAAATTAATGAAAAACTGTTTTTT. It codes for CASSAGRQINEKLFF.

V gene TRBV7-9 combines with J gene TRBJ1-1; the D is unclear. Trimming shortened V by 3 bases and J by 7 bases, and 15 bases separated the two germline ends. The CDR3 sequence is 14 residues long. Germline loops: CDR1 SEHNR, CDR2 FQNEAQ (reference sequence). The CDR3 sequence is CASSFSIRPFEAFF. The CDR3 coding sequence is TGTGCCAGCAGCTTTAGTATTCGTCCGTTTGAAGCTTTCTTT.

This chain joins TRBV5-1 and TRBJ1-1; D may be TRBD1 (5 bases). This CDR3 is built from 13 residues. The V gene lost 7 bases and the J gene lost 0 bases, with 10 bases spanning the gap. Germline V gene data show CDR1 as SGHRS and CDR2 as YFSETQ. CDR3 DNA: TGCGCCAGCCGGGGCATCGTGAACACTGAAGCTTTCTTT. This codes for CASRGIVNTEAFF.

This rearrangement joins TRBV5-4 to TRBJ2-3; TRBD2 matches 7 bases. Germline CDR1 is SGHNT and CDR2 is YYREEE (reference sequence). The junction had 7 bases not matched to a gene; V was cut back by 3 bases and J by 6 bases. The CDR3 extends over 14 amino acids. CDR3 sequence (DNA): TGTGCCAGCAGCTCGGGGGGAATGGCGGATACGCAGTATTTT. It encodes CASSSGGMADTQYF.

The chain has TRBV7-9 and TRBJ1-6; 7 bases agree with TRBD1. Looked up from germline, CDR1 is SEHNR and CDR2 is FQNEAQ (reference sequence). The CDR3 extends over 18 amino acids. V shed 4 bases, J shed 4 bases, and the junction held 13 bases outside the gene matches. The CDR3 here is CASSSRAGTVIYNSPLHF. The CDR3 DNA follows: TGTGCCAGCAGCTCAAGGGCCGGGACAGTCATTTATAATTCACCCCTCCACTTT. Full variable domain (missing parts from reference TRBV7-9 and TRBJ1-6): DTGVSQNPRHKITKRGQNVTFRCDPISEHNRLYWYRQTLGQGPEFLTYFQNEAQLEKSRLLSDRFSAERPKGSFSTLEIQRTEQGDSAMYLCASSSRAGTVIYNSPLHFGNGTRLTVT.

With respect to this clone: Mismatch with germline at one junction end may stem from a read error. The chain combines TRBV6-5 with TRBJ1-6, with D hard to call. This CDR3 has 13 amino acids. Looked up from germline, CDR1 is MNHEY and CDR2 is SVGAGI. CDR3 bases: TGTGCCAGCAGGTACTCCATAGATTCACCCCTCCACTTT. This gives the protein CASRYSIDSPLHF.

This clone appeared once. J is TRBJ2-1 and V is TRBV4-3; TRBD2 matches at 16 bases. Germline CDR1 is LGHNA and CDR2 is YSLEER. This CDR3 has 17 residues. Unmatched junction bases numbered 6, after V lost 0 bases and J lost 10 bases. CDR3 DNA: TGCGCCAGCAGCCAAGATCTCGCGGGACTAGCGGGAGGGGAGCAGTTCTTC. Encoded protein: CASSQDLAGLAGGEQFF.

CDR3: CAGSREYSGSGYTF. The CDR3 DNA follows: TGTGCCGGTTCCCGAGAGTATTCGGGGTCGGGATACACCTTC. The chain has TRBV21-1 and TRBJ1-2. TRBV21-1 is a pseudogene. CDR3 length: 14 residues.

V usage is TRBV7-2 and J usage is TRBJ2-7; 8 bases line up with TRBD2. Germline V CDR1 and CDR2: SGHTA, FQGNSA. V dropped 2 bases and J dropped 1; count of bases not matched to a gene: 4. The CDR3 has 15 amino acids. CDR3 bases: TGTGCCAGCAGCTTAAGCTCTAGCGGGTCCTACGAGCAGTACTTC. Protein: CASSLSSSGSYEQYF.

The V and J genes are TRBV2 and TRBJ2-2, with 10 bases matching TRBD1. The V and J ends lost 5 bases and 4 bases, in that order; junction bases with no gene match: 7. CDR3 length equals 16 residues. Per germline, CDR1 SNHLY and CDR2 FYNNEI. The CDR3 region has the DNA TGTGCCAGCAGTCCGTGGACAGGGGGGGGCACCGGGGAGCTGTTTTTT. It translates to CASSPWTGGGTGELFF.

The chain recombines TRBV12-5 with TRBJ2-3; D may be TRBD2 (6 bases). The CDR3 loop spans 14 amino acids. The ends were cut back, 4 bases at V and 6 bases at J, with 14 bases in the middle. CDR1 LGHNT and CDR2 FRNRAP come from the germline V gene. CDR3 sequence reads: CASGSGLPPDTQYF. DNA for the CDR3: TGTGCTAGTGGTTCGGGACTGCCGCCCGATACGCAGTATTTT.

The chain carries TRBV19 and TRBJ2-1; TRBD2 aligns across 13 bases. Germline V gene lookup returns CDR1 LNHDA and CDR2 SQIVND (reference sequence). The CDR3 loop spans 15 amino acids. Germline trimming cut 5 bases from V and 8 bases from J; bases unmatched to any gene: 6. CDR3 sequence: CASSLLAGGGDEQFF. DNA of the CDR3: TGTGCCAGTAGTTTACTAGCGGGAGGGGGCGATGAGCAGTTCTTC.

The chain employs TRBV7-9 and TRBJ2-6; D is ambiguous. CDR1 SEHNR and CDR2 FQNEAQ come from the germline V gene (reference sequence). Trimming left V 3 bases short and J 4 bases short, with 10 bases between. The CDR3 totals 15 residues. CDR3 sequence reads: CASSLRLIGANVLTF. For the CDR3, the DNA is TGTGCCAGCAGCTTGCGCCTCATCGGGGCCAACGTCCTGACTTTC. The whole variable domain, remainder taken from reference TRBV7-9 and TRBJ2-6, is DTGVSQNPRHKITKRGQNVTFRCDPISEHNRLYWYRQTLGQGPEFLTYFQNEAQLEKSRLLSDRFSAERPKGSFSTLEIQRTEQGDSAMYLCASSLRLIGANVLTFGAGSRLTVL.

This chain links TRBV18 with TRBJ1-5; D call uncertain. V shed 4 bases and J shed 0 bases, with 13 bases lying between them. This CDR3 contains 16 residues. Germline loops: CDR1 KGHSH, CDR2 LQKENI. In nucleotides, the CDR3 is TGTGCCAGCTCACGGGTCCGAGATGTTAGCAATCAGCCCCAGCATTTT. This gives the protein CASSRVRDVSNQPQHF.

The V call is TRBV7-6, the J call TRBJ2-7; D ambiguous. Germline assignment: CDR1 SGHVS and CDR2 FNYEAQ. V dropped 4 bases and J dropped 3 bases, with 13 bases sitting between them. The CDR3 contains 14 residues. CDR3 region: CASSSETRNYEQYF. The CDR3 DNA follows: TGTGCCAGCAGCTCGGAGACTCGAAACTACGAGCAGTACTTC. Full variable domain (rest looked up from reference TRBV7-6 and TRBJ2-7): GAGVSQSPRYKVTKRGQDVALRCDPISGHVSLYWYRQALGQGPEFLTYFNYEAQQDKSGLPNDRFSAERPEGSISTLTIQRTEQRDSAMYRCASSSETRNYEQYFGPGTRLTVT.